This T cell receptor (beta chain) stems from a study of post-analysis software for immune sequencing data. At the level of the study: Several disease courses (relapsing-remitting, secondary progressive and progressive-relapsing) of multiple sclerosis were included. Study-wide results and caveats: Strong same-batch co-clustering of samples appeared with F measure clustering. Comparison with controls showed significantly lower normalized Chao1 diversity in multiple sclerosis patients. Higher frequency in patients than in controls was seen for roughly five TRBV segments, with TRBV5-6, TRBV5-1 and TRBV20-1 among them.

Unique molecular identifiers were built into the TCR beta cDNA libraries. The source material, roughly 0.9 to 10 million T cells, gave rise to 500,000 or so cDNA molecules. A single record per CDR3 protein comes from TCRdb applying MiXCR to the PCR reads. The repertoire consists of fewer than 900,000 distinct CDR3 sequences, with about 43% occurring once and the leading ten covering roughly 5.2%. The V and J ends lost 5 bases and 2 bases respectively, with 16 bases between them. The length of the CDR3 is 15 residues. In germline, CDR1 is SGHTA, CDR2 FQGNSA. Points on this clonotype: Its antigen is as yet unknown.

The source material was blood. The source is a girl under 18 with multiple sclerosis. V usage is TRBV7-2 and J usage is TRBJ2-7, with no clear D. This CDR3 is CASSPRRSTAYEQYF. The CDR3 region has the DNA TGTGCCAGCAGCCCCCGAAGATCAACGGCCTACGAGCAGTACTTC.